This TCR beta chain was observed in a study of Tregs in tolerant kidney transplant recipients (dated by TCRdb to about 2019). Concerning the study at large: Related donors were used in the transplants with nonmyeloablative bone marrow transplantation, and mixed chimerism was transient in the human trials. The study used TCRbeta sequencing to identify donor-specific regulatory T cells before combined kidney and bone marrow transplantation, then tracked those cells after transplant.

Turning to this clone: Its binding antigen is unknown. The read ends 3 residues early relative to the CDR3; the germline J gene fills the gap.

For TCRbeta CDR3 sequencing, genomic DNA was extracted from sorted cells using the QIAGEN DNeasy Blood and Tissue Kit. High-throughput TCRbeta CDR3 sequencing was carried out commercially through immunoSEQ, with PCR amplification with bias correction and internal controls included. Concerning the study's data processing: A unique productive TCRbeta sequence was defined by the CDR3 nucleotide sequence when primers matched, and otherwise by the CDR3 amino acid sequence together with the Vbeta and Jbeta genes. To correct for sorting error, sequences found in more than one sorted population at a frequency ratio of 2:1 or less were discarded, and the remaining shared sequences were assigned to the population with the higher frequency. Sequences were defined as donor-reactive when expanded at least 5-fold in CFSE-low cells versus unstimulated cells and present at a frequency of at least 0.01% in CFSE-low cells. Jensen-Shannon divergence calculated on the top 100 TCRbeta sequences ranked by frequency was used to measure repertoire divergence. When a sample had multiple sequencing runs, each run was corrected for sorting error separately and the runs were then pooled. TCRdb limited this immuneACCESS table to in-frame rearrangements with V and J called. A share of clones is missing; checked studies link under half to unresolved V genes, and the rest is unexplained. That table furnishes V, J and clone size, whereas the DNA furnished D and trimming. The sample table gives more than 45,000 clones. The ten biggest clones cover around 0.8% of the sample.

The cysteine opens and the phenylalanine closes a CDR3 of 14 amino acids. Sequencing covers 33 bases of the CDR3, shown here with the frame starting at base 1. The junction shows trimming of 4 bases on V and 6 bases on J, and the gene matches do not reach 8 bases of it. As encoded in the germline V gene, CDR1 is SGHRS while CDR2 is YFSETQ. The sample's time point label, decoded: blood sample drawn before combined kidney and bone marrow transplant. Unstimulated Tregs (CD4+CD25+CD127-), CD4+ non-Tregs (CD4+CD25-), CD4 and CD8 cells were FACS-sorted from thawed PBMCs. Patients were several combined kidney and bone marrow transplant recipients from the ITN036ST trial, and only these trial subjects had samples available. Healthy control blood was separated into PBMCs by Ficoll density gradient and cryopreserved, and patient PBMCs were collected both before and after transplant. The paper as a whole reports these results and caveats: In tolerant patients, donor-specific Tregs expanded more than Tregs overall, which suggests antigen-driven rather than nonspecific expansion. Biological reproducibility was not examined directly, but technical replication error appeared to be minimal. The study was limited by small patient numbers, and the findings need validation in larger populations and under other immunosuppression protocols. Expanding Tregs with activated donor B cells appeared to identify the most biologically relevant and donor-specific TCRbeta repertoire. For some patients the PCR primers changed over time, which made it impossible to compare the samples from those patients at the nucleotide level.

The sequenced sample was CD4+ T cells from blood, obtained before the transplant. The sequence is built from TRBV5-1 and TRBJ2-7; TRBD2 agrees with 9 junctional bases. This sequence was found in a human donor who received a combined kidney and bone marrow transplant. The sequenced CDR3 bases are TGCGCCAGCAGCCCTAGCGGGGCCTCCCTCGAG. Translated, it gives CASSPSGASLE. The entire CDR3 reads CASSPSGASLEQYF.